The rows below give T cell receptor beta chains drawn from one sample of a study of technical replicates of blood from a handful of donors. TCRdb's copy holds only in-frame clones and misses some; the assay was immunoSEQ multiplex PCR. The sample lists more than 70,000 clones; about 92% were seen once. The sequenced material came from T cells isolated from PBMCs. The receptors stem from a human donor in good health. The CDR3 runs from the conserved cysteine through the conserved F or W.

CDR3aa: CASRTFPYEQYF
v_gene: TRBV19
j_gene: TRBJ2-7
len: 12

CDR3aa: CASSSLAGGEETQYF
v_gene: TRBV5-4
j_gene: TRBJ2-5
len: 15

CDR3aa: CASSGTAYSTDTQYF
v_gene: TRBV7-6
j_gene: TRBJ2-3
len: 15

CDR3aa: CATSWETSGSHNEQFF
v_gene: TRBV15
j_gene: TRBJ2-1
len: 16

CDR3aa: CSASNNEQFF
v_gene: TRBV20-1
j_gene: TRBJ2-1
len: 10

CDR3aa: CASSEQGLGVETQYF
v_gene: TRBV6-1
j_gene: TRBJ2-5
len: 15

CDR3aa: CASGRVGYGYTF
v_gene: TRBV19
j_gene: TRBJ1-2
len: 12

CDR3aa: CSVERRRGTQYF
v_gene: TRBV29-1
j_gene: TRBJ2-3
len: 12

CDR3aa: CASSDGLGEETQYF
v_gene: TRBV2
j_gene: TRBJ2-5
len: 14

CDR3aa: CASSVSGTEYGYTF
v_gene: TRBV6-5
j_gene: TRBJ1-2
len: 14

CDR3aa: CASSRDSRGGAFF
v_gene: TRBV6-5
j_gene: TRBJ1-1
len: 13

CDR3aa: CSVDGQGNEQFF
v_gene: TRBV29-1
j_gene: TRBJ2-1
len: 12

CDR3aa: CASSQDLARELFF
v_gene: TRBV14
j_gene: TRBJ2-2
len: 13

CDR3aa: CASSQERGLLASYEQYF
v_gene: TRBV4-1
j_gene: TRBJ2-7
len: 17

CDR3aa: CASSGHRYKARPLHF
v_gene: TRBV21-1
j_gene: TRBJ1-6
len: 15

CDR3aa: CASSQGGGTGPRGGYGYTF
v_gene: TRBV4-1
j_gene: TRBJ1-2
len: 19

CDR3aa: CASSQGIQGSTEAFF
v_gene: TRBV4-1
j_gene: TRBJ1-1
len: 15

CDR3aa: CASSRGAGSTIYSGANVLTF
v_gene: TRBV19
j_gene: TRBJ2-6
len: 20

CDR3aa: CAWSPGTLFYEQYF
v_gene: TRBV30
j_gene: TRBJ2-7
len: 14

CDR3aa: CASSEDVQASWVNTEAFF
v_gene: TRBV6-1
j_gene: TRBJ1-1
len: 18

CDR3aa: CASSLGDLKNTEAFF
v_gene: TRBV5-1
j_gene: TRBJ1-1
len: 15

CDR3aa: CASRSTGRLFF
v_gene: TRBV10-2
j_gene: TRBJ1-4
len: 11

CDR3aa: CASSPTGTGAYEQYF
v_gene: TRBV28
j_gene: TRBJ2-7
len: 15